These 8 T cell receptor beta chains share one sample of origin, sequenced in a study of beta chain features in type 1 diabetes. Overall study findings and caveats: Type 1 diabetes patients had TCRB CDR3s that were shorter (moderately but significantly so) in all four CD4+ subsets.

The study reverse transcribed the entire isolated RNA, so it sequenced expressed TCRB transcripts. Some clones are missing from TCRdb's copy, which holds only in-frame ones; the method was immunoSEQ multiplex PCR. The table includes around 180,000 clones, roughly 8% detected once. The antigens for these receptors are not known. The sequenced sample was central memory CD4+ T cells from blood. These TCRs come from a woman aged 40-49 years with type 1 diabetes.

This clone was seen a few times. CDR3: CASSLVGGYQETQYF. The CDR3 DNA sequence: TGTGCCAGCAGCTTAGTAGGAGGGTACCAAGAGACCCAGTACTTC. The genes are TRBV7-2 and TRBJ2-5; D is possibly TRBD2 (6 bases). The germline V gene has CDR1 SGHTA and CDR2 FQGNSA. Trimming pared 1 base from V and 0 bases from J, leaving 9 bases between. The CDR3 is made up of 15 amino acids.

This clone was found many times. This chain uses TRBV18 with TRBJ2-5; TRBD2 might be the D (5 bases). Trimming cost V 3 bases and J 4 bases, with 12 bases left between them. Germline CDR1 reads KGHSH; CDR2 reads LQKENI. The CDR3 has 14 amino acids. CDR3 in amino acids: CASSPAGTGETQYF. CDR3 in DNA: TGTGCCAGCTCACCGGCGGGTACGGGAGAGACCCAGTACTTC. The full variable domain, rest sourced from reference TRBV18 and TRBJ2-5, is NAGVMQNPRHLVRRRGQEARLRCSPMKGHSHVYWYRQLPEEGLKFMVYLQKENIIDESGMPKERFSAEFPKEGPSILRIQQVVRGDSAAYFCASSPAGTGETQYFGPGTRLLVL.

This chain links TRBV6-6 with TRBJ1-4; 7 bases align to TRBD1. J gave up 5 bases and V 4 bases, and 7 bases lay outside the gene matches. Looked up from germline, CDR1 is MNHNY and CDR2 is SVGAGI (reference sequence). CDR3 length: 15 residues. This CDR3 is CASSFPDRVNEKLFF. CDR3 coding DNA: TGTGCCAGCAGTTTCCCCGACAGGGTGAATGAAAAACTGTTTTTT.

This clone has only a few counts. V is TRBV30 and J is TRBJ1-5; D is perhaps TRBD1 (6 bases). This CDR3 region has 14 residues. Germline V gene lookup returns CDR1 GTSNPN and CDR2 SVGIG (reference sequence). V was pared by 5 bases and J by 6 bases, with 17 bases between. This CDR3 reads CAWQGRDRAQPQHF. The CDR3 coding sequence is TGTGCCTGGCAGGGGAGGGATAGGGCTCAGCCCCAGCATTTT.

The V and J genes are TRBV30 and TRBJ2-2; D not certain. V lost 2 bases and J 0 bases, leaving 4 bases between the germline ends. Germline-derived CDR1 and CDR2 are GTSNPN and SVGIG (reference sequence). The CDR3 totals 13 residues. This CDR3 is CAWSRANTGELFF. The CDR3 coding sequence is TGTGCCTGGAGTCGCGCGAACACCGGGGAGCTGTTTTTT.

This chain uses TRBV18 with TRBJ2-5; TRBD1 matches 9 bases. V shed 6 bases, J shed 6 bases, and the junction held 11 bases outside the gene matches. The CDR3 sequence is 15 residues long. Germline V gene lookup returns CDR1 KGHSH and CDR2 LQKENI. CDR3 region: CASSRGSQGAKTQYF. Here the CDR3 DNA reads TGTGCCAGCTCCCGGGGGTCACAGGGGGCGAAGACCCAGTACTTC.

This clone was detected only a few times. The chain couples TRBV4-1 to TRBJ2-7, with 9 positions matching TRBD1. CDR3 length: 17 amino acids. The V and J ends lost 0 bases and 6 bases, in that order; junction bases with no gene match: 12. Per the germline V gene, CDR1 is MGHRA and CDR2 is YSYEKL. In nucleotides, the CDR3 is TGCGCCAGCAGCCAAGACAATAGGGGACAGGGAAGAGTCGAGCAGTACTTC. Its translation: CASSQDNRGQGRVEQYF.

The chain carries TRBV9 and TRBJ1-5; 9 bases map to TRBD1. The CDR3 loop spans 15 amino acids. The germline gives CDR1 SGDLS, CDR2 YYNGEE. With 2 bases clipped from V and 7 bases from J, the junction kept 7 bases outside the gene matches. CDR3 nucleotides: TGTGCCAGCAGCGTTACGGGACAGGGCGGCCAGCCCCAGCATTTT. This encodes CASSVTGQGGQPQHF.